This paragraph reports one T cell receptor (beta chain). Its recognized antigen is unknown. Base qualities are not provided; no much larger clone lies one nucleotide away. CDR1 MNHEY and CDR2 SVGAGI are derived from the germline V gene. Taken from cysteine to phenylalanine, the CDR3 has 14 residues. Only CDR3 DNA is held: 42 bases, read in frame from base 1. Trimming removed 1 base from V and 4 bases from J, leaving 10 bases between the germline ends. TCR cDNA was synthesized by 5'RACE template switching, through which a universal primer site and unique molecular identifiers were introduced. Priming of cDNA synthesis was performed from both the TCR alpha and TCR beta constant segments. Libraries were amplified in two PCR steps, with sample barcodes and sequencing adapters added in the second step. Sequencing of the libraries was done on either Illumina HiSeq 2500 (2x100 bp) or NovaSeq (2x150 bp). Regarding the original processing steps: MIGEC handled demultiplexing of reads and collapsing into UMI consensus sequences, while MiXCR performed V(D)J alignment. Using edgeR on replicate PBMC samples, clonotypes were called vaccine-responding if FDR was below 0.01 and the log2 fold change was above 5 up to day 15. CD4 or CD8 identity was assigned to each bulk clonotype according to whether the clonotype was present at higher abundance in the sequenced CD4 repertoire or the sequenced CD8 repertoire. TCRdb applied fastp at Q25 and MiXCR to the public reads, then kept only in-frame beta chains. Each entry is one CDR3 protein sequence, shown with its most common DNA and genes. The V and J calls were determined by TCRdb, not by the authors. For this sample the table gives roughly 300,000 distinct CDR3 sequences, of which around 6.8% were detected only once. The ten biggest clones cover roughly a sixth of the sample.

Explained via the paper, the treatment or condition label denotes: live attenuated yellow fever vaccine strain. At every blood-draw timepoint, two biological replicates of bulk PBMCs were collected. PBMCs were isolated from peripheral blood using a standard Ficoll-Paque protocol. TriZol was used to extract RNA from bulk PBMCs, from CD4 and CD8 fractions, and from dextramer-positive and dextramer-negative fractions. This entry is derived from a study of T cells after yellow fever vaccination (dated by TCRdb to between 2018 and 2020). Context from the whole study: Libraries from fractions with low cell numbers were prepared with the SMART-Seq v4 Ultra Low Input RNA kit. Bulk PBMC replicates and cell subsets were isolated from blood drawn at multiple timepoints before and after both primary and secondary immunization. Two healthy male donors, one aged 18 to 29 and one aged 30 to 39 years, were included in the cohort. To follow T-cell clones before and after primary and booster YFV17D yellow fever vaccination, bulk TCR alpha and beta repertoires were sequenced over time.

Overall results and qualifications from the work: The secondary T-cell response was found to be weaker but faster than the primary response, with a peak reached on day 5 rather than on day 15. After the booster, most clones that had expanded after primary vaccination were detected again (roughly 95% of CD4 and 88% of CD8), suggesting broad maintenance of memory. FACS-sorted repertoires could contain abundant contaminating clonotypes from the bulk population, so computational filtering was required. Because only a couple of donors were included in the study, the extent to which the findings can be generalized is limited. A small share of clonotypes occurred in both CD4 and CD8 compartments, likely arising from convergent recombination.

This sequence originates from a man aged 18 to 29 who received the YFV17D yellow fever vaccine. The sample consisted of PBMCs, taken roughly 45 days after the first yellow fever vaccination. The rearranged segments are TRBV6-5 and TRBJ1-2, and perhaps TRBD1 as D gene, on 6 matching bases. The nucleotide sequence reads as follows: TGTGCCAGCAGTTACTTGGGGGCGACCTATGGCTACACCTTC. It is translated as CASSYLGATYGYTF.